A single sample gave rise to the 18 T cell receptor beta chains below, sequenced in a study of shared clonotypes between healthy human individuals. The table came from immunoSEQ multiplex PCR; TCRdb's copy has only in-frame clones and leaves some out. The table shows around 1,100,000 clones, with approximately 75% occurring only once. The source material was memory CD4+ T cells from PBMCs. Subset here: CD45RA-negative fraction. These receptors all stem from a man between 18 and 29 years old in good health. Some clones in this sample may be carry-over from other donors' samples.

The chain joins TRBV11-3 to TRBJ2-1, with D unresolved. The V end was cut by 0 bases, the J end by 1 base, with 7 bases between. This CDR3 comprises 15 residues. Germline CDR1 is SGHNT and CDR2 is YENEEA. CDR3 in amino acids: CASSLDPGSYNEQFF. The CDR3 DNA sequence: TGTGCCAGCAGCTTAGATCCCGGATCCTACAATGAGCAGTTCTTC. The whole variable domain, filled in from reference TRBV11-3 and TRBJ2-1, reads EAGVVQSPRYKIIEKKQPVAFWCNPISGHNTLYWYLQNLGQGPELLIRYENEEAVDDSQLPKDRFSAERLKGVDSTLKIQPAELGDSAVYLCASSLDPGSYNEQFFGPGTRLTVL.

The CDR3 reads CASNRDATGSYEQYF. Here the CDR3 DNA reads TGCGCCAGCAACAGGGATGCCACGGGATCCTACGAGCAGTACTTC. The chain carries TRBV5-1 and TRBJ2-7; possible D gene TRBD1, 6 bases. Trimming took 6 bases from V and 1 from J, leaving 17 bases between them. There are 15 residues in the CDR3. The germline gives CDR1 SGHRS, CDR2 YFSETQ.

CDR3 coding DNA: TGTGCCAGCAGGAGGTGGGGGGGCTCACCCTACGAGCAGTACTTC. Its protein product is CASRRWGGSPYEQYF. V gene TRBV5-4 combines with J gene TRBJ2-7; maybe TRBD2 (7 bases). The length of the CDR3 is 15 residues. From germline, CDR1 is SGHNT and CDR2 YYREEE (reference sequence). Trimming shortened V by 5 bases and J by 2 bases, and 17 bases separated the two germline ends. The whole variable domain, remainder taken from reference TRBV5-4 and TRBJ2-7, is ETGVTQSPTHLIKTRGQQVTLRCSSQSGHNTVSWYQQALGQGPQFIFQYYREEENGRGNFPPRFSGLQFPNYSSELNVNALELDDSALYLCASRRWGGSPYEQYFGPGTRLTVT.

The J gene is TRBJ1-4, the V gene TRBV4-2; D not certain. V dropped 1 base and J dropped 0 bases, with 3 bases sitting between them. CDR3 length: 14 amino acids. The germline V gene has CDR1 LGHNA and CDR2 YNFKEQ. DNA for the CDR3: TGTGCCAGCAGCCAAGTTGCAACTAATGAAAAACTGTTTTTT. Translating it yields CASSQVATNEKLFF.

The chain joins TRBV7-2 to TRBJ2-5, with D possibly being TRBD2 (5 bases). The V end lost 4 bases, the J end lost 1 base, and 13 bases lay between the germline ends. The CDR3 consists of 15 residues. Germline loops: CDR1 SGHTA, CDR2 FQGNSA. CDR3 in DNA: TGTGCCAGCAGCTCCCAAGCGGCCGCCCAAGAGACCCAGTACTTC. As protein: CASSSQAAAQETQYF.

The V gene is TRBV15, the J gene TRBJ1-1; maybe TRBD1 (6 bases). The V end lost 0 bases, the J end lost 12 bases, and 14 bases lay between the germline ends. The CDR3 is 13 residues long. Germline loops: CDR1 LNHNV, CDR2 YYDKDF (reference sequence). CDR3 sequence reads: CATSRDRQGTTFF. The DNA for the CDR3 is TGTGCCACCAGCAGAGATCGTCAGGGGACGACTTTCTTT. Variable domain in full (rest from reference TRBV15 and TRBJ1-1): DAMVIQNPRYQVTQFGKPVTLSCSQTLNHNVMYWYQQKSSQAPKLLFHYYDKDFNNEADTPDNFQSRRPNTSFCFLDIRSPGLGDTAMYLCATSRDRQGTTFFGQGTRLTVV.

The V call is TRBV10-3, the J call TRBJ2-7, with D perhaps TRBD2 (5 bases). This CDR3 has 14 residues. V shed 7 bases and J shed 4 bases, with 17 bases lying between them. Germline V gives CDR1 ENHRY, CDR2 SYGVKD. CDR3 loop: CAIKARESQYEQYF. The CDR3 DNA sequence: TGTGCCATCAAGGCGAGGGAGAGCCAATACGAGCAGTACTTC.

The V call is TRBV18, the J call TRBJ2-7, with D perhaps matching TRBD1 or TRBD2 (5 bases each). Germline values: CDR1 KGHSH, CDR2 LQKENI. CDR3 size: 13 residues. The V and J ends lost 5 bases and 3 bases respectively, with 11 bases between them. The chain's CDR3 is CASSSRDGYEQYF. CDR3 in DNA: TGTGCCAGCTCATCCCGGGACGGCTACGAGCAGTACTTC.

V and J are TRBV4-1 and TRBJ2-5, with D perhaps being TRBD1 or TRBD2 (7 bases each). The CDR3 spans 15 residues. V gave up 5 bases and J gave up 9 bases, with 22 bases separating them. Germline V gene sequence: CDR1 MGHRA, CDR2 YSYEKL. CDR3 loop: CASSNTGAGGLSQYF. As DNA, the CDR3 is TGCGCCAGCAGCAACACAGGGGCCGGGGGGTTGTCCCAGTACTTC.

The chain recombines TRBV7-9 with TRBJ2-2, with 7 bases identical to TRBD2. V was clipped by 5 bases and J by 7 bases; unmatched bases: 13. Looked up from germline, CDR1 is SEHNR and CDR2 is FQNEAQ (reference sequence). The CDR3 runs 16 residues. As DNA, the CDR3 is TGTGCCAGCAGCCTCAGCGGGATTACCGAAGGCGGGGAGCTGTTTTTT. Residues: CASSLSGITEGGELFF.

The J gene is TRBJ2-1, the V gene TRBV6-6, with 8 nucleotides matching TRBD1. CDR1 MNHNY and CDR2 SVGAGI come from the germline V gene (reference sequence). The CDR3 extends over 15 amino acids. V lost 6 bases and J lost 9; bases outside the gene matches: 13. The CDR3 sequence is CASRLQGVLVSEQFF. CDR3 nucleotides: TGTGCCAGCAGATTACAGGGGGTCCTTGTCAGTGAGCAGTTCTTC.

V usage is TRBV30 and J usage is TRBJ1-5; D unresolved. Per germline, CDR1 GTSNPN and CDR2 SVGIG (reference sequence). V was clipped by 2 bases and J by 3 bases, with 11 bases between them. This CDR3 spans 14 amino acids. CDR3 amino acids: CAWSLDGDNQPQHF. CDR3 sequence (DNA): TGTGCCTGGAGTTTGGACGGAGACAATCAGCCCCAGCATTTT.

This rearrangement joins TRBV5-1 to TRBJ2-2, with a tentative D call TRBD2 (6 bases). Trimming stripped 4 bases from V and 4 bases from J, with 14 bases between. Per germline, CDR1 SGHRS and CDR2 YFSETQ. CDR3 length equals 15 residues. CDR3 sequence reads: CASSKEGQGTGELFF. For the CDR3, the DNA is TGCGCCAGCAGCAAGGAGGGCCAGGGCACCGGGGAGCTGTTTTTT.

The V call is TRBV27, the J call TRBJ1-1, with TRBD1 identical over 8 bases. The ends lost 2 bases at V and 8 bases at J; junction bases unmatched: 7. CDR1 and CDR2 (germline): MNHEY, SMNVEV (reference sequence). CDR3 length: 14 amino acids. The CDR3 coding sequence is TGTGCCAGCAGTTTAAATGCAGGGGGCGCCGAAGCTTTCTTT. It codes for CASSLNAGGAEAFF.

This chain joins TRBV7-9 and TRBJ1-6; no clear D. The V gene lost 1 base and the J gene lost 10 bases, with 14 bases spanning the gap. The CDR3 is 15 amino acids. Germline CDR1 is SEHNR and CDR2 is FQNEAQ (reference sequence). DNA for the CDR3: TGTGCCAGCAGCTTAGGGCGAACACTAGCGTCACCCCTCCACTTT. Translating it yields CASSLGRTLASPLHF.

The chain has TRBV9 and TRBJ2-2; D gene ambiguous. CDR1 and CDR2 (germline): SGDLS, YYNGEE. The CDR3 spans 14 residues. V was cut by 4 bases and J by 8 bases, with 15 bases left in between. CDR3 region: CASSSYKGAGELFF. The CDR3 DNA reads TGTGCCAGCAGCTCATATAAGGGTGCAGGGGAGCTGTTTTTT.

The genes are TRBV6-1 and TRBJ2-7, with 8 nucleotides matching TRBD1. Looked up from germline, CDR1 is MNHNS and CDR2 is SASEGT. The CDR3 runs 14 residues. Trimming removed 1 base from V and 3 bases from J; junction bases left unmatched: 2. CDR3 protein: CASSEVGQGYEQYF. For the CDR3, the DNA is TGTGCCAGCAGTGAAGTAGGACAGGGCTACGAGCAGTACTTC.

The CDR3 is CASSASGAAYEQYF. For the CDR3, the DNA is TGTGCCAGCAGCGCGAGCGGGGCAGCCTACGAGCAGTACTTC. The chain carries TRBV7-2 and TRBJ2-7; TRBD2 agrees at 7 bases. The CDR3 is 14 amino acids. J was trimmed by 2 bases and V by 5 bases; bases with no gene match: 6. CDR1 and CDR2 (germline): SGHTA, FQGNSA.